Listed below are T cell receptor beta chains from one sample, sequenced in a study of T cell responses to AZD1222 COVID-19 vaccine. Here immunoSEQ multiplex PCR was the method, and the copy in TCRdb shows in-frame clones only, minus some. The sample carries 100,000 to 150,000 clones, 90% recorded once. Material: peripheral blood, obtained on day 0 of AZD1222 vaccination. These receptors all come from an adult in good health. CDR3s include the opening cysteine and the closing phenylalanine or tryptophan. A D gene is named only where the DNA matches it firmly. Only part of the rows carry a size: once, few, many, or a class if the clone is expanded.

j_call | d_call | clone_size | v_call | cdr3_aa | cdr3_nt
TRBJ1-1 | NA | NA | TRBV7-4 | CASSTEAFF | TGTGCCAGCAGCACTGAAGCTTTCTTT
TRBJ1-1 | NA | NA | TRBV28 | CASSQADSLNTEAFF | TGTGCCAGCAGTCAAGCTGACAGCTTGAACACTGAAGCTTTCTTT
TRBJ1-2 | NA | NA | TRBV6-5 | CASSPRGETNYGYTF | TGTGCCAGCAGTCCCCGTGGGGAAACTAACTATGGCTACACCTTC
TRBJ1-1 | NA | NA | TRBV7-2 | CASSLDRASTEAFF | TGTGCCAGCAGCTTAGACCGGGCCTCCACTGAAGCTTTCTTT
TRBJ2-5 | NA | NA | TRBV27 | CASSLSTQETQYF | TGTGCCAGCAGTTTATCTACGCAAGAGACCCAGTACTTC
TRBJ2-7 | NA | once | TRBV6-5 | CASRAGVEQYF | TGTGCCAGCCGGGCAGGGGTCGAGCAGTACTTC
TRBJ2-2 | NA | NA | TRBV7-2 | CASSPATGELFF | TGTGCCAGCAGCCCCGCAACCGGGGAGCTGTTTTTT
TRBJ1-2 | TRBD1 | once | TRBV19 | CASSRYDRGAYGYTF | TGTGCCAGTAGCCGATATGACAGGGGGGCTTATGGCTACACCTTC
TRBJ2-3 | NA | NA | TRBV5-4 | CASSWRLTTDTDTQYF | TGTGCCAGCAGTTGGCGGCTAACTACCGACACAGATACGCAGTATTTT
TRBJ2-7 | TRBD2 | NA | TRBV5-1 | CASSSSGSSYEQYF | TGCGCCAGCAGCTCTAGCGGTAGCTCCTACGAGCAGTACTTC
TRBJ1-2 | NA | NA | TRBV6-5 | CASSYYRAQGNGYTF | TGTGCCAGCAGTTATTACAGGGCCCAGGGGAATGGCTACACCTTC
TRBJ1-1 | TRBD1 | once | TRBV7-9 | CASSVTGGRTEAFF | TGTGCCAGCAGCGTGACAGGGGGCCGGACTGAAGCTTTCTTT
TRBJ2-1 | TRBD2 | NA | TRBV27 | CASSLGASGGSYNEQFF | TGTGCCAGCAGTTTAGGGGCTAGCGGGGGCTCCTACAATGAGCAGTTCTTC
TRBJ2-1 | NA | NA | TRBV28 | CASGDGPIDEQFF | TGTGCCAGTGGAGACGGGCCGATCGATGAGCAGTTCTTC
TRBJ2-5 | NA | NA | TRBV2 | CASSVRPAQETQYF | TGTGCCAGCAGTGTCCGGCCTGCCCAAGAGACCCAGTACTTC
TRBJ1-5 | NA | NA | TRBV10-3 | CAISELRGNQPQHF | TGTGCCATCAGTGAGTTACGTGGCAATCAGCCCCAGCATTTT
TRBJ2-5 | NA | NA | TRBV6-2/TRBV6-3 | CASSPTGKETQYF | TGTGCCAGCAGTCCCACAGGGAAAGAGACCCAGTACTTC
TRBJ1-2 | NA | NA | TRBV3-1/TRBV3-2 | CASSQAHRALYGYTF | TGTGCCAGCAGCCAAGCACACAGGGCGCTCTATGGCTACACCTTC
TRBJ2-7 | NA | NA | TRBV6-6 | CASGGNYEQYF | TGTGCCAGCGGGGGGAATTACGAGCAGTACTTC
TRBJ2-7 | TRBD1 | once | TRBV5-1 | CASSSSPGQMDEQYF | TGCGCCAGCAGCTCAAGTCCGGGACAGATGGACGAGCAGTACTTC
TRBJ1-6 | NA | NA | TRBV3-1/TRBV3-2 | CASSQGGRSPLHF | TGTGCCAGCAGCCAAGGAGGGAGATCACCCCTCCACTTT
TRBJ2-1 | NA | NA | TRBV4-3 | CASSQGTPTSNEQFF | TGCGCCAGCAGCCAAGGTACACCCACGTCCAATGAGCAGTTCTTC
TRBJ2-7 | NA | NA | TRBV5-1 | CASSDLYEQYF | TGCGCCAGCAGCGACCTCTACGAGCAGTACTTC
TRBJ2-2 | NA | NA | TRBV24-1 | CATSDSRVSNTGELFF | TGTGCCACCAGTGATTCTAGGGTCTCGAACACCGGGGAGCTGTTTTTT
TRBJ1-1 | NA | NA | TRBV11-2 | CASSSQGNTEAFF | TGTGCCAGCAGCTCACAGGGGAACACTGAAGCTTTCTTT
TRBJ2-3 | TRBD1 | NA | TRBV5-1 | CASSPDRATDTQYF | TGCGCCAGCAGCCCGGACAGGGCTACAGATACGCAGTATTTT
TRBJ2-1 | TRBD2 | NA | TRBV10-1 | CASSPSGGWDEQFF | TGCGCCAGCAGTCCGAGCGGGGGGTGGGATGAGCAGTTCTTC
TRBJ2-7 | TRBD1 | NA | TRBV29-1 | CSVQTGISYEQYF | TGCAGCGTTCAGACAGGGATCTCCTACGAGCAGTACTTC
TRBJ2-2 | NA | NA | TRBV10-1 | CASSEGRHTGELFF | TGCGCCAGCAGCGAGGGACGGCACACCGGGGAGCTGTTTTTT
TRBJ2-7 | TRBD1 | NA | TRBV28 | CASSSPGQGFYEQYF | TGTGCCAGCAGTTCCCCCGGACAGGGATTCTACGAGCAGTACTTC
TRBJ2-1 | TRBD2 | once | TRBV18 | CASSPPASGGAGEQFF | TGTGCCAGCTCACCCCCGGCTAGCGGGGGGGCGGGTGAGCAGTTCTTC
TRBJ1-2 | NA | NA | TRBV5-5 | CASSLSLRQSGPLNYGYTF | TGTGCCAGCAGCTTGTCGCTTAGACAGAGCGGCCCGCTTAACTATGGCTACACCTTC
TRBJ1-1 | NA | NA | TRBV29-1 | CSVTGTEAFF | TGCAGCGTTACGGGGACTGAAGCTTTCTTT
TRBJ1-1 | NA | NA | TRBV11-3 | CASSFLPNTEAFF | TGTGCCAGCAGCTTCCTCCCGAACACTGAAGCTTTCTTT
TRBJ1-2 | TRBD1 | NA | TRBV7-2 | CASSPRGQGITNYGYTF | TGTGCCAGCAGCCCCAGGGGACAGGGGATTACTAACTATGGCTACACCTTC
TRBJ2-2 | NA | NA | TRBV6-4 | CASSVGNTGELFF | TGTGCCAGCAGTGTAGGGAACACCGGGGAGCTGTTTTTT
TRBJ1-1 | NA | NA | TRBV7-2 | CASSLAGAANTEAFF | TGTGCCAGCAGCTTAGCGGGCGCAGCGAACACTGAAGCTTTCTTT
TRBJ2-5 | TRBD2 | NA | TRBV7-6 | CASSLAASGGAWETQYF | TGTGCCAGCAGCTTAGCCGCTAGCGGGGGGGCATGGGAGACCCAGTACTTC
TRBJ2-3 | NA | NA | TRBV24-1 | CATQAGMVDTQYF | TGTGCCACCCAGGCTGGAATGGTAGATACGCAGTATTTT
TRBJ2-3 | NA | NA | TRBV9 | CASSLSNRETDTQYF | TGTGCCAGCAGCTTATCAAACAGGGAAACAGATACGCAGTATTTT
TRBJ1-3 | TRBD1 | NA | TRBV3-1/TRBV3-2 | CASSQIGQGASGNTIYF | TGTGCCAGCAGCCAAATTGGACAGGGAGCCTCTGGAAACACCATATATTTT
TRBJ1-6 | NA | NA | TRBV19 | CASTKGVLGTPLHF | TGTGCCAGTACCAAGGGAGTTTTAGGGACACCCCTCCACTTT
TRBJ1-1 | NA | NA | TRBV30 | CAWSRPGEAFF | TGTGCCTGGAGTCGGCCAGGGGAAGCTTTCTTT
TRBJ2-3 | NA | NA | TRBV5-1 | CASSWTVAGSTDTQYF | TGCGCCAGCAGCTGGACCGTGGCGGGGAGCACAGATACGCAGTATTTT